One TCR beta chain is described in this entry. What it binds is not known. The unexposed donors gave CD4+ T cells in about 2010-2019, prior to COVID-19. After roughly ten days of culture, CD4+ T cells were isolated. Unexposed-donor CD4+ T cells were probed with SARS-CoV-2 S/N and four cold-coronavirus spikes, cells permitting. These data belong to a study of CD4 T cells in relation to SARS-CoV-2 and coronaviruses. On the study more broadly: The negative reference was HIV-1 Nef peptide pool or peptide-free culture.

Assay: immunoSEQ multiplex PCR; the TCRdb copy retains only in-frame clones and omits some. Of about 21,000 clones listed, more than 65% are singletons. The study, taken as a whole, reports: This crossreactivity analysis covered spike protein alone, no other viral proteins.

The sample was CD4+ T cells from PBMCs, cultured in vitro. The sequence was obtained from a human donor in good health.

The CDR3 DNA reads TGTGCCAGTGACAGGGCTCTTTATAGCAATCAGCCCCAGCATTTT. Translating it yields CASDRALYSNQPQHF. This sequence joins TRBV28 and TRBJ1-5, with TRBD1 matching over 7 bases. Unmatched junction bases numbered 8, after V lost 9 bases and J lost 0 bases. The CDR3 has 15 residues. Germline values: CDR1 MDHEN, CDR2 SYDVKM.